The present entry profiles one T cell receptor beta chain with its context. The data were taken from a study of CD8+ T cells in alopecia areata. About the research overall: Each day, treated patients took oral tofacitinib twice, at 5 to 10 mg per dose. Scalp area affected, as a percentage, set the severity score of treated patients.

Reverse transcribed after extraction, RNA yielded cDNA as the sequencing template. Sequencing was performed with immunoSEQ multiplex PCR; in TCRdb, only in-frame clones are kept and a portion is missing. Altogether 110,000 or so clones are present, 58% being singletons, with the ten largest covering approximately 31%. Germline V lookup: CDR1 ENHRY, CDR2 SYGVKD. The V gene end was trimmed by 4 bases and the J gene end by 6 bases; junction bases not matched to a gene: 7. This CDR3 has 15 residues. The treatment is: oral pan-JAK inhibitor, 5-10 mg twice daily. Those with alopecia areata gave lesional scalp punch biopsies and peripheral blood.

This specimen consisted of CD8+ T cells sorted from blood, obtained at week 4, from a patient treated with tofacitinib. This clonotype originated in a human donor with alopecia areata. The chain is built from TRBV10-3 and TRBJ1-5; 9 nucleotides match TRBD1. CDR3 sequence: CAISAQGAVGQPQHF. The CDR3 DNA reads TGTGCCATCAGTGCACAGGGGGCTGTCGGTCAGCCCCAGCATTTT.